The T cell receptor beta chain described here comes from a study of response to subunit inactivated influenza vaccine. MiXCR, applied by TCRdb to the RT-PCR reads, yields one record per CDR3 protein. The table records about 170,000 distinct CDR3 sequences, 9.5% to 15% of them present only once. This clonotype was detected many times. Looked up from germline, CDR1 is SEHNR and CDR2 is FQNEAQ (reference sequence). Trimming removed 2 bases from V and 5 bases from J, with 13 bases in between. This CDR3 has 15 residues. The same data also contributed to another study, on T cells expressing NK-cell markers. That paper notes: It was by 5'RACE template switching with UMIs that TCR beta cDNA was made. The study drew TCR beta repertoires from sorted CD3+CD56+NKG2C+, CD3+CD56+NKG2C- and CD3+CD56-NKG2C+ T cells. Alpha-beta TCR T cells were the sole sorting target in several experiments, owing to an anti-gamma-delta TCR antibody. A range of about 1.0-7.5% of CD8+ T cells consisted of dominant NKG2C+ clonotypes in a handful of donors. One observes that, in a handful of donors, these clonotypes were also the leading ones within the CD3+CD56-NKG2C+ fraction.

Sequenced material: CD8+ T cells sorted from PBMCs, taken roughly 12 days after vaccination. The sequence was obtained from a man aged 50-60 years who received an inactivated influenza vaccine. This chain connects TRBV7-9 to TRBJ2-1; D may be TRBD2 (6 bases). Here the CDR3 reads CASSLYGGGDNEQFF. CDR3 DNA: TGTGCCAGCAGCTTATACGGCGGCGGGGACAATGAGCAGTTCTTC.